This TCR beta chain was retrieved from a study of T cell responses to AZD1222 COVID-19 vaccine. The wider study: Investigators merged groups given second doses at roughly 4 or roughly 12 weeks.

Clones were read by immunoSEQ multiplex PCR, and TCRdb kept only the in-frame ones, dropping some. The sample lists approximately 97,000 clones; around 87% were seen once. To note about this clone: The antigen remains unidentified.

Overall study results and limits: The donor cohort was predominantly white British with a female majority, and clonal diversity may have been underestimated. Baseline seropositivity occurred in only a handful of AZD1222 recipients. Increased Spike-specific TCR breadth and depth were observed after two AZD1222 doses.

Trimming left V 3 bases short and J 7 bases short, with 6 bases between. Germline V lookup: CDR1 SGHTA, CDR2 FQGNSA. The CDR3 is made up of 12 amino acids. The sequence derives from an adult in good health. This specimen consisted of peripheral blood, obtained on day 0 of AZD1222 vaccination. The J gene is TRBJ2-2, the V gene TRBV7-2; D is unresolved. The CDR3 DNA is TGTGCCAGCAGCTTGGACCTCGGGGAGCTGTTTTTT. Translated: CASSLDLGELFF.